This TCR beta chain was captured by sequencing in a study of blood T cell repertoires in COVID-19. Study-level background: From the United States, Italy and Spain came samples of acute and convalescent COVID-19. In each case, the material was cDNA or gDNA derived from T cells, B-cell-depleted T cells, or PBMCs.

This clone was seen a few times. The CDR3 covers 15 residues. The repertoire was sequenced with immunoSEQ multiplex PCR; TCRdb's copy has only in-frame clones and lacks some. The sample consists of 90,000 to 120,000 clones, around 83% of them appearing once. The sequenced sample was peripheral blood. The receptor was derived from a man between 65 and 85 years old with acute or convalescent COVID-19. J is TRBJ1-5 and V is TRBV21-1. TRBV21-1 is a listed pseudogene. CDR3 bases: TGTGCCAGCGGCGGGACCTACGATAGCAATCAGCCCCAGCATTTT. Its translation is CASGGTYDSNQPQHF.